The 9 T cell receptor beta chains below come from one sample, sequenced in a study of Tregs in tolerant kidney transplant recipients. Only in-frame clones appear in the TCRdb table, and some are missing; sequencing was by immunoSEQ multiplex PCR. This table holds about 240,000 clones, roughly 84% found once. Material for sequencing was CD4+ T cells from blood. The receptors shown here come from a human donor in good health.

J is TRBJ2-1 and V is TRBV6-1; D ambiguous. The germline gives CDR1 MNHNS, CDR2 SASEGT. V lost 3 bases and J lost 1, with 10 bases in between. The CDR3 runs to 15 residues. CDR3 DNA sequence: TGTGCCAGCAGTGAGGGCCACTTTTCCTACAATGAGCAGTTCTTC. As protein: CASSEGHFSYNEQFF.

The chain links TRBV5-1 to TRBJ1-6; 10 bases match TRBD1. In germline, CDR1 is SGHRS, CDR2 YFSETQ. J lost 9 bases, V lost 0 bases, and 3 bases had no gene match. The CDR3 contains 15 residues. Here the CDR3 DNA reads TGCGCCAGCAGCTTGGAAGGACAGGGGGTTTCACCCCTCCACTTT. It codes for CASSLEGQGVSPLHF.

The CDR3 coding sequence is TGTGCCACCAGCAGAGGACTAGCGGACTACGAGCAGTACTTC. Amino acid sequence: CATSRGLADYEQYF. The chain links TRBV15 to TRBJ2-7; TRBD2 agrees at 9 bases. With 1 base clipped from V and 3 bases from J, the junction kept 1 base outside the gene matches. The CDR3 spans 14 residues. Germline V gene lookup returns CDR1 LNHNV and CDR2 YYDKDF (reference sequence).

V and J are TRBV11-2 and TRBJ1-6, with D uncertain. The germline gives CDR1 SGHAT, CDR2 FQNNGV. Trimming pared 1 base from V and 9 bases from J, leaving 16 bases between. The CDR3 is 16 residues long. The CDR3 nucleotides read TGTGCCAGCAGCTTAGCCCAGGTTCGCCTGTTTTCACCCCTCCACTTT. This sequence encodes CASSLAQVRLFSPLHF.

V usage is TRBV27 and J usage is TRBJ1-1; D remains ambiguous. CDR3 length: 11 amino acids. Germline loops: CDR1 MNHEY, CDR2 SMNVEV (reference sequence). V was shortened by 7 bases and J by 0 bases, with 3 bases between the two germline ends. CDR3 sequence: CASKLNTEAFF. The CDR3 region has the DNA TGTGCCAGCAAATTGAACACTGAAGCTTTCTTT.

CDR3 sequence: CASSPGVGSNQPQHF. The CDR3 DNA follows: TGTGCCAGCTCACCGGGGGTAGGAAGCAATCAGCCCCAGCATTTT. V gene TRBV18 combines with J gene TRBJ1-5; D possibly corresponds to TRBD1 (5 bases). V lost 3 bases, J lost 1 base, and 10 bases lay in between. There are 15 residues in the CDR3. The germline V gene encodes CDR1 KGHSH and CDR2 LQKENI.

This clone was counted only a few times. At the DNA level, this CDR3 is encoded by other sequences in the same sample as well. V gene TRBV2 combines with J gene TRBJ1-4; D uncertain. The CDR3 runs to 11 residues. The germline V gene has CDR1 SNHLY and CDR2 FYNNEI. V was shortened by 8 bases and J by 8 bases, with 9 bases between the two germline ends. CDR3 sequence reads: CASARGEKLFF. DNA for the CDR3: TGTGCCAGCGCAAGAGGAGAAAAACTGTTTTTT.

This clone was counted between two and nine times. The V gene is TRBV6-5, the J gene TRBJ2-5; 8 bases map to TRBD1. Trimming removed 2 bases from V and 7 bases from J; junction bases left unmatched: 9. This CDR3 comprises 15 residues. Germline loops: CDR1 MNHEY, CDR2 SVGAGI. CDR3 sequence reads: CASSYRTGNVGTQYF. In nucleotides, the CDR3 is TGTGCCAGCAGTTACCGGACAGGGAATGTAGGGACCCAGTACTTC.

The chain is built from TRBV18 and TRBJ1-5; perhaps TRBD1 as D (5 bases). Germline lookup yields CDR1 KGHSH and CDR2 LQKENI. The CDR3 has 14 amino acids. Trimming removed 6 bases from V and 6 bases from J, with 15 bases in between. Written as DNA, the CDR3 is TGTGCCAGCTCCTGGGGGGACCGCCGTCAGCCCCAGCATTTT. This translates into CASSWGDRRQPQHF.